The 27 T cell receptor beta chains presented below share a single source sample, sequenced in a study of CD8 T cells in ankylosing spondylitis. Via MiXCR, TCRdb re-called the 5' RACE reads, giving one row per CDR3 protein. The sample comprises some 150,000 distinct CDR3 sequences, approximately 10% of which are singletons, and less than 5% rests with the top ten. Sequenced sample: blood, either unsorted or a sorted T cell fraction (not recorded which). These receptors were taken from a female donor with ankylosing spondylitis or in good health (not recorded which).

This clonotype appeared many times. V and J are TRBV12-3 or TRBV12-4 and TRBJ2-3; TRBD2 matches at 10 bases. The CDR3 has 15 residues. The junction had 8 bases not matched to a gene; V was cut back by 6 bases and J by 5 bases. The CDR3 coding sequence is TGTGCCAGCAGGGATGAGCGGGGGGGCCAAGATACGCAGTATTTT. This translates into CASRDERGGQDTQYF.

The table lists this clonotype with many counts. The gene calls are TRBV12-3 or TRBV12-4 and TRBJ1-1; weak D call: TRBD1 (5 bases). The CDR3 spans 13 residues. Deletions cut 3 bases from V and 3 bases from J, with 8 bases between. The CDR3 protein is CASSLAGDTEAFF. The CDR3 region has the DNA TGTGCCAGCAGTTTGGCGGGGGACACTGAAGCTTTCTTT.

This clonotype has ten or more counts. Here the CDR3 reads CASSQVRLVEQFF. CDR3 nucleotide sequence: TGTGCCAGCAGCCAAGTTCGGCTGGTTGAGCAGTTCTTC. V and J are TRBV3-1 and TRBJ2-1; D gene ambiguous. The CDR3 consists of 13 residues. The germline V gene has CDR1 LGHDT and CDR2 YNNKEL (reference sequence). The V gene lost 1 base and the J gene lost 9 bases, with 10 bases spanning the gap.

This clonotype was seen a handful of times. This rearrangement joins TRBV30 to TRBJ2-1; D gene uncertain. This CDR3 is 11 amino acids long. Trimming left V 3 bases short and J 12 bases short, with 12 bases between. Germline lookup yields CDR1 GTSNPN and CDR2 SVGIG (reference sequence). CDR3 sequence: CAWSAMLGQFF. CDR3 DNA sequence: TGTGCCTGGAGCGCCATGTTGGGGCAGTTCTTC.

This clonotype was seen at least ten times. The chain has TRBV5-1 and TRBJ2-2; 9 bases map to TRBD2. Germline CDR1 is SGHRS and CDR2 is YFSETQ. CDR3 length: 15 residues. The V gene end was trimmed by 4 bases and the J gene end by 1 base; junction bases not matched to a gene: 2. CDR3 in amino acids: CASSVTSGNTGELFF. CDR3 sequence (DNA): TGCGCCAGCAGCGTGACTAGCGGGAACACCGGGGAGCTGTTTTTT.

This clonotype came up many times. The J gene is TRBJ1-2, the V gene TRBV5-1; D may be TRBD1 (6 bases). V lost 1 base and J 4 bases, leaving 11 bases between the germline ends. The CDR3 contains 14 residues. The germline CDR1 and CDR2 sequences are SGHRS and YFSETQ. CDR3 protein: CASSLPDRSYGYTF. Written as DNA, the CDR3 is TGCGCCAGCAGCTTGCCCGACAGGAGCTATGGCTACACCTTC.

This clonotype appeared many times. The chain carries TRBV7-2 and TRBJ1-1; D not resolved. Trimming pared 0 bases from V and 0 bases from J, leaving 8 bases between. The length of the CDR3 is 15 residues. Germline assignment: CDR1 SGHTA and CDR2 FQGNSA. The CDR3 loop is CASSLAFNMNTEAFF. The CDR3, as DNA: TGTGCCAGCAGCTTAGCGTTTAACATGAACACTGAAGCTTTCTTT.

Ten or more counts support this clonotype. The V gene is TRBV27, the J gene TRBJ1-3, with D perhaps TRBD1 (5 bases). Trimming pared 2 bases from V and 4 bases from J, leaving 6 bases between. Per germline, CDR1 MNHEY and CDR2 SMNVEV (reference sequence). CDR3 length equals 13 residues. This CDR3 is CASSLKGGNTIYF. The CDR3 nucleotides are TGTGCCAGCAGTTTAAAGGGGGGAAACACCATATATTTT.

A few counts support this clonotype. V and J are TRBV7-6 and TRBJ1-2, with D possibly TRBD1 on 5 matching bases. The CDR3 covers 13 residues. Trimming stripped 7 bases from V and 8 bases from J, with 17 bases between. Germline CDR1 SGHVS, CDR2 FNYEAQ. Here the CDR3 reads CASTPGLGRGYTF. In nucleotides, the CDR3 is TGTGCCAGCACCCCGGGGCTGGGGAGAGGCTACACCTTC.

In this sample, this clonotype turned up many times. The chain recombines TRBV29-1 with TRBJ1-3, with 7 bases lining up with TRBD1. The V gene end was trimmed by 6 bases and the J gene end by 2 bases; junction bases not matched to a gene: 7. This CDR3 contains 14 residues. CDR1 SQVTM and CDR2 ANQGSEA come from the germline V gene. CDR3 amino acids: CSVHPTGTGNTIYF. As DNA, the CDR3 is TGCAGCGTCCACCCGACAGGGACTGGAAACACCATATATTTT.

This clonotype was recorded many times. The chain combines TRBV20-1 with TRBJ2-7, with TRBD2 matching 9 bases. Germline V gives CDR1 DFQATT, CDR2 SNEGSKA (reference sequence). The CDR3 is 13 residues long. V was pared by 3 bases and J by 3 bases, with 3 bases of the junction left unmatched. The CDR3 DNA is TGCAGTGCTAGGACTAGCGGAAACTACGAGCAGTACTTC. As protein: CSARTSGNYEQYF.

The rearrangement links TRBV28 to TRBJ2-2; D call uncertain. The CDR3 sequence is 15 residues long. Trimming took 5 bases from V and 0 from J, leaving 10 bases between them. Germline CDR1 and CDR2: MDHEN and SYDVKM. The CDR3 nucleotides are TGTGCCAGCAGTCCCTATAGTGCGAACACCGGGGAGCTGTTTTTT. It translates to CASSPYSANTGELFF.

There are many counts of this clonotype. V usage is TRBV28 and J usage is TRBJ2-1; TRBD2 matches 7 bases. CDR1 is MDHEN, CDR2 SYDVKM, per germline. Trimming at V came to 1 base and at J to 0 bases, leaving 3 bases not matched to a gene. This CDR3 is 16 amino acids long. As DNA, the CDR3 is TGTGCCAGCAGTTTATTTGGCGGGAGCTCCTACAATGAGCAGTTCTTC. Protein product: CASSLFGGSSYNEQFF.

This clonotype came up many times. The chain has TRBV10-3 and TRBJ1-1; 9 bases match TRBD1. V was clipped by 2 bases and J by 4 bases; unmatched bases: 2. Germline V gene sequence: CDR1 ENHRY, CDR2 SYGVKD. The CDR3 loop spans 14 amino acids. DNA for the CDR3: TGTGCCATCAGTGAGCGGGACAGGGCCACTGAAGCTTTCTTT. Its protein is CAISERDRATEAFF.

This clonotype occurred many times. This rearrangement joins TRBV14 to TRBJ2-2; D perhaps matches TRBD1 (5 bases). The CDR3 is made up of 16 amino acids. Trimming shortened V by 2 bases and J by 1 base, and 11 bases separated the two germline ends. Per germline, CDR1 SGHDN and CDR2 FVKESK. The CDR3 loop reads CASSQKWTLNTGELFF. As DNA, the CDR3 is TGTGCCAGCAGCCAAAAATGGACACTGAACACCGGGGAGCTGTTTTTT. Using reference TRBV14 and TRBJ2-2 for the parts outside the CDR3, the full variable domain is EAGVTQFPSHSVIEKGQTVTLRCDPISGHDNLYWYRRVMGKEIKFLLHFVKESKQDESGMPNNRFLAERTGGTYSTLKVQPAELEDSGVYFCASSQKWTLNTGELFFGEGSRLTVL.

This clonotype came up many times. V is TRBV5-1 and J is TRBJ1-5; no definite D call. CDR1 is SGHRS and CDR2 is YFSETQ in the germline V gene. V was clipped by 0 bases and J by 5 bases, with 12 bases between them. The CDR3 consists of 15 residues. The CDR3 DNA reads TGCGCCAGCAGCTTGGCGGGGATTATTGATCAGCCCCAGCATTTT. This gives the protein CASSLAGIIDQPQHF.

This clonotype showed up many times. The V gene is TRBV11-2, the J gene TRBJ1-4; unclear D gene. Germline V gene lookup returns CDR1 SGHAT and CDR2 FQNNGV. The CDR3 extends over 13 amino acids. Trimming shortened V by 0 bases and J by 10 bases, and 9 bases separated the two germline ends. The CDR3 spells CASSLDLGRKLFF. The DNA of the CDR3 is TGTGCCAGCAGCTTAGATCTGGGGAGAAAACTGTTTTTT.

This clonotype has at least ten counts. The rearrangement joins TRBV27 to TRBJ1-2, with 7 bases lining up with TRBD1. There are 13 residues in the CDR3. V trimming: 3 bases; J trimming: 7 bases; junction bases outside the gene matches: 5. Germline V gene data show CDR1 as MNHEY and CDR2 as SMNVEV (reference sequence). CDR3 DNA sequence: TGTGCCAGCAGTTTCTCAGGGGGACCTGGCTACACCTTC. This sequence encodes CASSFSGGPGYTF.

Many counts were recorded for this clonotype. The genes are TRBV28 and TRBJ2-7; D remains ambiguous. V was trimmed by 2 bases and J by 2 bases, leaving 7 bases between them. In germline, CDR1 is MDHEN, CDR2 SYDVKM. The CDR3 consists of 13 residues. The CDR3 here is CASSLSGTYEQYF. For the CDR3, the DNA is TGTGCCAGCAGTTTAAGTGGAACCTACGAGCAGTACTTC. The whole variable domain, remainder taken from reference TRBV28 and TRBJ2-7, is DVKVTQSSRYLVKRTGEKVFLECVQDMDHENMFWYRQDPGLGLRLIYFSYDVKMKEKGDIPEGYSVSREKKERFSLILESASTNQTSMYLCASSLSGTYEQYFGPGTRLTVT.

This chain connects TRBV29-1 to TRBJ2-5, with 8 positions matching TRBD2. Unmatched junction bases numbered 4, after V lost 5 bases and J lost 5 bases. CDR3 length: 12 amino acids. Germline V gene sequence: CDR1 SQVTM, CDR2 ANQGSEA. The CDR3 sequence: CSVSGGGETQYF. DNA of the CDR3: TGCAGCGTTAGCGGGGGAGGCGAGACCCAGTACTTC.

A remark on this clonotype: A much larger clonotype is one base distant, so this may be a read error. The chain is built from TRBV19 and TRBJ2-7; tentatively, D is TRBD1 (7 bases). The germline V and J ends were trimmed by 9 bases and 4 bases, with 10 bases remaining between them. CDR1 and CDR2 (germline): LNHDA, SQIVND (reference sequence). CDR3 length: 11 amino acids. This CDR3 is CASQGGYEQYF. In DNA form, the CDR3 reads TGTGCCAGCCAGGGGGGTTACGAGCAGTACTTC. The whole variable domain, remainder taken from reference TRBV19 and TRBJ2-7, is DGGITQSPKYLFRKEGQNVTLSCEQNLNHDAMYWYRQDPGQGLRLIYYSQIVNDFQKGDIAEGYSVSREKKESFPLTVTSAQKNPTAFYLCASQGGYEQYFGPGTRLTVT.

This clonotype was picked up a small number of times. The CDR3 bases are TGTGCCAGCAGCTTACCGGGCGGGCAAGAGACCCAGTACTTC. It yields the protein CASSLPGGQETQYF. The rearrangement joins TRBV7-9 to TRBJ2-5, with D possibly TRBD2 on 5 matching bases. V lost 2 bases to trimming and J lost 2 bases, with 9 bases between them. CDR3 length equals 14 residues. The germline gives CDR1 SEHNR, CDR2 FQNEAQ (reference sequence).

This clonotype was seen ten or more times. The V gene is TRBV2, the J gene TRBJ2-2, with D tentatively TRBD1 (5 bases). The CDR3 length is 17 residues. V shed 8 bases and J shed 0 bases, with 19 bases lying between them. From germline, CDR1 is SNHLY and CDR2 FYNNEI. As DNA, the CDR3 is TGTGCCAGCTTAAAGTTTGATTCAGGGTCGAACACCGGGGAGCTGTTTTTT. This encodes CASLKFDSGSNTGELFF.

This clonotype was picked up many times. This chain connects TRBV29-1 to TRBJ1-5; tentatively, D is TRBD1 (5 bases). CDR1 is SQVTM and CDR2 is ANQGSEA in the germline V gene. This CDR3 spans 13 amino acids. V was pared by 7 bases and J by 7 bases, with 17 bases between. The CDR3 DNA is TGCAGCGCTTCCCTCCAGAAGGGGCAGCCCCAGCATTTT. It is translated as CSASLQKGQPQHF.

In its sample, this clonotype was seen many times. The chain uses TRBV18 and TRBJ2-7; D may be TRBD1 (7 bases). CDR1 and CDR2 (germline): KGHSH, LQKENI. This CDR3 is 14 amino acids long. Trimming removed 5 bases from V and 4 bases from J, with 15 bases in between. CDR3 DNA: TGTGCCAGCTCATTTGACAGGGCGGGGTACGAGCAGTACTTC. It encodes CASSFDRAGYEQYF.

This chain links TRBV11-2 with TRBJ2-1; the D gene is possibly TRBD2 (5 bases). The CDR3 is 14 amino acids. Trimming took off 1 base at V and 3 bases at J, with 7 bases between the two ends. In germline, CDR1 is SGHAT, CDR2 FQNNGV. The CDR3 DNA reads TGTGCCAGCAGCTTAGTCGGGAACTACAATGAGCAGTTCTTC. Its translation: CASSLVGNYNEQFF.

The chain carries TRBV7-9 and TRBJ1-5, with D unresolved. Trimming left V 8 bases short and J 0 bases short, with 11 bases between. The V gene's germline CDR1 is SEHNR and CDR2 FQNEAQ (reference sequence). The CDR3 spans 14 residues. This chain's CDR3 is CASSSANSNQPQHF. The DNA of the CDR3 is TGTGCCAGCTCTTCGGCCAATAGCAATCAGCCCCAGCATTTT.